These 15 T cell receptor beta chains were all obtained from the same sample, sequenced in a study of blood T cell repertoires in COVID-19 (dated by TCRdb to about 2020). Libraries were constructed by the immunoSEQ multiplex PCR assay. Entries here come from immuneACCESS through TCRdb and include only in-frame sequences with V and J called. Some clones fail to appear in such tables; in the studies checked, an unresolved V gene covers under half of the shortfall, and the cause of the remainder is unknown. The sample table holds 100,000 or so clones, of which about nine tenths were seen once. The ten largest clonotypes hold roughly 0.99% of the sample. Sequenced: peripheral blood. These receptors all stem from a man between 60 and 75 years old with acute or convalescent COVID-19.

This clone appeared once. The CDR3 coding sequence is TGTGCCAGCAGCCAAGAGCTTCGGGGGGGCGCTGAGACCCAGTACTTC. Translation gives CASSQELRGGAETQYF. The genes are TRBV4-2 and TRBJ2-5; 8 nucleotides line up with TRBD2. CDR1 is LGHNA, CDR2 YNFKEQ, per germline. This CDR3 is built from 16 residues. Trimming took 0 bases from V and 5 from J; bases not matched to a gene: 8.

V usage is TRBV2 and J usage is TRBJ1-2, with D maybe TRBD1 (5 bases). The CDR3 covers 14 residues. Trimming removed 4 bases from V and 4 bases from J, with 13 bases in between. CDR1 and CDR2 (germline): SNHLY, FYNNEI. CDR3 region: CASSVSQGGYGYTF. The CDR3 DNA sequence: TGTGCCAGCAGTGTAAGTCAGGGAGGCTATGGCTACACCTTC.

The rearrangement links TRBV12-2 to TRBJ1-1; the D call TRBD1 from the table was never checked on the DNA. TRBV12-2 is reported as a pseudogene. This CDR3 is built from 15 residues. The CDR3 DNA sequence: TGTGCAAGTCGCTTCCCAGACAGGCCTCCCACTGAAGCTTTCTTT. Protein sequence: CASRFPDRPPTEAFF.

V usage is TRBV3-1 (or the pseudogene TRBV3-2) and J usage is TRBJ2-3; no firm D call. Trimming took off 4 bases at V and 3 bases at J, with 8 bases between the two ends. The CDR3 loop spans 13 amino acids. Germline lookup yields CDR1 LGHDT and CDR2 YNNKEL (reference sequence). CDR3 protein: CASSPTWTDTQYF. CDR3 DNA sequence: TGTGCCAGCAGCCCTACTTGGACAGATACGCAGTATTTT.

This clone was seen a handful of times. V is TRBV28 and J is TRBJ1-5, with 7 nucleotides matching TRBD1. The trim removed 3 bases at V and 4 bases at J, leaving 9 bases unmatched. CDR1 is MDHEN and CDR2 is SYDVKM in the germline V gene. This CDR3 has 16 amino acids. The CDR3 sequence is CASSFRGGAGNQPQHF. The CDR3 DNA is TGTGCCAGCAGTTTTAGAGGGGGCGCGGGAAATCAGCCCCAGCATTTT.

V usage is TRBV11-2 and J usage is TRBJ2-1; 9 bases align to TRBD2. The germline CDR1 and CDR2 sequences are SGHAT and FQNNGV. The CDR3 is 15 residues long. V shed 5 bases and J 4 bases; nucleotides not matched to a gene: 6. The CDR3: CASSISGRLYNEQFF. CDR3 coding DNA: TGTGCCAGCAGCATAAGCGGGAGGCTTTACAATGAGCAGTTCTTC.

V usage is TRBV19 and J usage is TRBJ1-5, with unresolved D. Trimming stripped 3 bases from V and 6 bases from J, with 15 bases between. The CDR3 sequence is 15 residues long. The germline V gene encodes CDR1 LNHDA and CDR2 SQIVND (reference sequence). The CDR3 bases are TGTGCCAGTAGTATGTCTCAACGTATCAGTCAGCCCCAGCATTTT. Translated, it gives CASSMSQRISQPQHF.

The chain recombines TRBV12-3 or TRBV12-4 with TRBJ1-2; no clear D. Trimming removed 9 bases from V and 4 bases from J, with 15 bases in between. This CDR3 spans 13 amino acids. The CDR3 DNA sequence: TGTGCCAGTTGCCGAGGGCACGGCTATGGCTACACCTTC. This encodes CASCRGHGYGYTF.

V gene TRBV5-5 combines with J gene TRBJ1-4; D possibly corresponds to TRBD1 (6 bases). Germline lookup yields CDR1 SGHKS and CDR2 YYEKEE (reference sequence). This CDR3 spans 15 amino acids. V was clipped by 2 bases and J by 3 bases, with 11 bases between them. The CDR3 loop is CASSFLQGSNEKLFF. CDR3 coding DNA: TGTGCCAGCAGCTTCTTGCAGGGGTCTAATGAAAAACTGTTTTTT.

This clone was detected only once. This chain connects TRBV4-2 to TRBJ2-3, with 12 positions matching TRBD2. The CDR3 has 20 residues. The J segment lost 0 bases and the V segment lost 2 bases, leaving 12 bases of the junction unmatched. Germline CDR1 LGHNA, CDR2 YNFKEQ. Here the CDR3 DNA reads TGTGCCAGCAGCCAAAGGTGGTCTAGCGGGAGGGCGCCCAGCACAGATACGCAGTATTTT. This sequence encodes CASSQRWSSGRAPSTDTQYF.

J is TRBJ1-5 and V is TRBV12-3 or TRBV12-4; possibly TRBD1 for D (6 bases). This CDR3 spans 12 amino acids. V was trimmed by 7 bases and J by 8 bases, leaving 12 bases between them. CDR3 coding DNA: TGTGCCAGCAACAGGGCCCTCGAGCCCCAGCATTTT. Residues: CASNRALEPQHF.

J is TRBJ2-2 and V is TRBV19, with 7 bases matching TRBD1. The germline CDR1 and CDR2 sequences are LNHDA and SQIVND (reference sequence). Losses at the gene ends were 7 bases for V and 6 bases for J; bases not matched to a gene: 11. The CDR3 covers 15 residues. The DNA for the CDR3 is TGTGCCAGTATTCTCTCGGGACAGTCTCCCGGGGAGCTGTTTTTT. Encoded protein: CASILSGQSPGELFF.

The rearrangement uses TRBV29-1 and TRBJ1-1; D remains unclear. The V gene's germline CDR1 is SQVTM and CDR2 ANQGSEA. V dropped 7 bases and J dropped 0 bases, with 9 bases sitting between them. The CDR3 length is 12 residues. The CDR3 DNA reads TGCAGCGCCGGAGCCATGAACACTGAAGCTTTCTTT. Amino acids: CSAGAMNTEAFF.

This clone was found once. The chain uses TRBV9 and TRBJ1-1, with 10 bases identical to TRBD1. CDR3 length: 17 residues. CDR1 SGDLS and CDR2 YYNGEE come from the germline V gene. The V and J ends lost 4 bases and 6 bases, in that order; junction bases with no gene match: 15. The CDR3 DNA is TGTGCCAGCAGCCGCGCCGGGACAGGGGTGGGAGATCCTGAAGCTTTCTTT. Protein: CASSRAGTGVGDPEAFF.

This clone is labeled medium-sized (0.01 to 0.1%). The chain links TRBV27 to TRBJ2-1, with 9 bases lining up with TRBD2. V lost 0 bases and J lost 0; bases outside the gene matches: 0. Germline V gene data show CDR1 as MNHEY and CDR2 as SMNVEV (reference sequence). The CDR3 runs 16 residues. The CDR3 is CASSLSLAGSYNEQFF. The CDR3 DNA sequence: TGTGCCAGCAGTTTATCACTAGCGGGCTCCTACAATGAGCAGTTCTTC.